The 9 T cell receptor beta chains below all came from one sample that was sequenced in a study of OX40 agonist ivuxolimab in advanced cancers. The data were produced by immunoSEQ multiplex PCR, yet TCRdb's version contains in-frame clones alone and is incomplete. The sample consists of tens of thousands of clones, around three quarters of them appearing once. Sequences were derived from CD4+ or CD8+ T cells sorted from blood, sampled in a trial of the OX40 agonist ivuxolimab. The receptors shown here come from an adult with an advanced solid tumor such as melanoma, head and neck, liver or kidney cancer.

By share, this clone ranks as large. The rearrangement uses TRBV11-1 and TRBJ1-5, with 8 positions matching TRBD1. The V and J ends lost 4 bases and 0 bases, in that order; junction bases with no gene match: 8. Per germline, CDR1 SGHAT and CDR2 FQDESV (reference sequence). This CDR3 spans 17 amino acids. In nucleotides, the CDR3 is TGTGCCAGCAGCTCGACGACAGGGGACAATAGCAATCAGCCCCAGCATTTT. This gives the protein CASSSTTGDNSNQPQHF.

Only a few counts were recorded for this clone. This sequence joins TRBV7-2 and TRBJ2-7; D tentatively fits TRBD1 or TRBD2 (5 bases each). Trimming cost V 0 bases and J 3 bases, with 12 bases left between them. The CDR3 sequence is 15 residues long. Germline lookup yields CDR1 SGHTA and CDR2 FQGNSA. CDR3 region: CASSLALGRLYEQYF. CDR3 sequence (DNA): TGTGCCAGCAGCTTAGCTCTGGGACGGCTCTACGAGCAGTACTTC.

This clone occurred a few times. The chain joins TRBV2 to TRBJ2-1; 8 nucleotides align to TRBD1. Germline loops: CDR1 SNHLY, CDR2 FYNNEI. After removal of 7 bases from V and 3 bases from J, the junction contained 8 bases not matched to a gene. CDR3 length equals 15 residues. The CDR3 here is CASNLQGESYNEQFF. In nucleotides, the CDR3 is TGTGCCAGCAATTTACAGGGGGAAAGCTACAATGAGCAGTTCTTC.

The J gene is TRBJ2-3, the V gene TRBV11-1, with 9 bases identical to TRBD2. Germline loops: CDR1 SGHAT, CDR2 FQDESV (reference sequence). The junction had 11 bases not matched to a gene; V was cut back by 3 bases and J by 7 bases. CDR3 length: 16 amino acids. The CDR3 spells CASSLDWRGGPNTQYF. CDR3 bases: TGTGCCAGCAGCTTGGATTGGCGGGGGGGCCCAAATACGCAGTATTTT.

V is TRBV4-1 and J is TRBJ2-1; 8 bases are a match to TRBD2. The CDR3 is 16 residues long. The V and J ends lost 1 base and 8 bases, in that order; junction bases with no gene match: 10. Germline CDR1 MGHRA, CDR2 YSYEKL. The CDR3 sequence: CASSQGQRGGRDEQFF. The DNA of the CDR3 is TGCGCCAGCAGCCAAGGTCAACGCGGGGGGAGGGATGAGCAGTTCTTC.

The chain employs TRBV5-1 and TRBJ2-7; D gene uncertain. Germline assignment: CDR1 SGHRS and CDR2 YFSETQ. Trimming took off 0 bases at V and 2 bases at J, with 9 bases between the two ends. The CDR3 is made up of 14 amino acids. The CDR3 DNA reads TGCGCCAGCAGCTTGGTCGAATCTGCCTACGAGCAGTACTTC. This translates into CASSLVESAYEQYF.

The chain couples TRBV7-9 to TRBJ1-2; tentative D call: TRBD1 (6 bases). The CDR3 totals 14 residues. Germline V CDR1 and CDR2: SEHNR, FQNEAQ (reference sequence). The V gene lost 2 bases and the J gene lost 8 bases, with 15 bases spanning the gap. The CDR3 DNA reads as TGTGCCAGCAGCTTACCCAGGGGAGGGGAAGGCTACACCTTC. The encoded protein is CASSLPRGGEGYTF.

V usage is TRBV7-6 and J usage is TRBJ2-4; D ambiguous. With 1 base removed from V and 6 bases from J, the gap between germline ends came to 7 bases. Germline lookup yields CDR1 SGHVS and CDR2 FNYEAQ. This CDR3 spans 13 amino acids. The CDR3 DNA reads as TGTGCCAGCAGCTTAGGGGTCGGAAACATTCAGTACTTC. This encodes CASSLGVGNIQYF.

The chain joins TRBV5-6 to TRBJ2-3; D unresolved. The germline gives CDR1 SGHDT, CDR2 YYEEEE. The V end was cut by 5 bases, the J end by 2 bases, with 12 bases between. The CDR3 has 14 amino acids. In nucleotides, the CDR3 is TGTGCCAGCAGTCCTGGGTTTTTCACAGATACGCAGTATTTT. Its protein product is CASSPGFFTDTQYF.